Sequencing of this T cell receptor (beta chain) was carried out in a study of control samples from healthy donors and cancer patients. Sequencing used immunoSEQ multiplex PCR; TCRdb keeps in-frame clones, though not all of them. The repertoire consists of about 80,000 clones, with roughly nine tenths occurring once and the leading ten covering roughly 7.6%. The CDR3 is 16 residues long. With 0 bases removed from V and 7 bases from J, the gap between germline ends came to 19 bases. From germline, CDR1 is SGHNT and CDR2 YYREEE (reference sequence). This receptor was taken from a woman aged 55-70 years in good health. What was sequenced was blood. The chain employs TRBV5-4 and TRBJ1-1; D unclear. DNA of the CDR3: TGTGCCAGCAGCTTGGCTGCGGGTTCAATTGGTGGTGAAGCTTTCTTT. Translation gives CASSLAAGSIGGEAFF. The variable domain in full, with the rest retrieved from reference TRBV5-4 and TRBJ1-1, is ETGVTQSPTHLIKTRGQQVTLRCSSQSGHNTVSWYQQALGQGPQFIFQYYREEENGRGNFPPRFSGLQFPNYSSELNVNALELDDSALYLCASSLAAGSIGGEAFFGQGTRLTVV.